This TCR beta chain was identified during a study of CD8 T cells in Susac syndrome. Roughly 0.45 to 1 ug RNA was reverse transcribed with random hexamers. With immunoSEQ multiplex PCR, TCR beta CDR3 was amplified across 54 Vbeta and 13 Jbeta. TCRdb passed the immunoSEQ multiplex PCR reads through MiXCR, listing each CDR3 protein once. The sample has roughly 160,000 distinct CDR3 sequences, about 94% seen once; the top ten hold over 0.12%. CDR1 is GTSNPN, CDR2 SVGIG, per germline (reference sequence). The CDR3 runs 12 residues. The V and J ends lost 7 bases and 4 bases respectively, with 13 bases between them.

This sequence originates from a human donor in good health. The chain combines TRBV30 with TRBJ2-5, with D perhaps TRBD1 (5 bases). Sequencing was performed on CD4+ T cells from PBMCs. The CDR3 DNA is TGTGCCTCCGCTTTAGGGGCAGAGACCCAGTACTTC. Protein product: CASALGAETQYF. The full variable domain, rest sourced from reference TRBV30 and TRBJ2-5, is SQTIHQWPATLVQPVGSPLSLECTVEGTSNPNLYWYRQAAGRGLQLLFYSVGIGQISSEVPQNLSASRPQDRQFILSSKKLLLSDSGFYLCASALGAETQYFGPGTRLLVL.